This is a list of T cell receptor beta chains from one sample in a study of a mutant IDH1 vaccine in newly diagnosed glioma. Their antigens remain unidentified. Produced via immunoSEQ multiplex PCR; TCRdb's table is partial and in-frame only. The data contain some 60,000 clones, roughly four fifths of them singletons. Here the sequenced sample was PBMCs, taken from a glioma patient whose treatment included an IDH1 peptide vaccine. Source of these receptors: a man aged 25-45 years with glioma. The CDR3 runs from the conserved cysteine through the conserved F or W. A D gene is named only where the DNA matches it firmly. The size field is filled for only some rows; it gives once, few, many or a size class.

size | length | J | D | V | CDR3 | DNA
- | 14 | TRBJ1-5 | - | TRBV2 | CASSEIRGWQPQHF | TGTGCCAGCAGTGAAATAAGGGGTTGGCAGCCCCAGCATTTT
- | 18 | TRBJ2-1 | - | TRBV11-2 | CASSLSVSRGRTHNEQFF | TGTGCCAGCAGCCTTAGCGTAAGCCGGGGAAGAACACACAATGAGCAGTTCTTC
- | 17 | TRBJ2-1 | - | TRBV7-2 | CASSLIVAYGPYNEQFF | TGTGCCAGCAGCTTAATTGTAGCCTACGGCCCCTACAATGAGCAGTTCTTC
- | 16 | TRBJ2-1 | - | TRBV19 | CASSLSADPAYNEQFF | TGTGCCAGTAGCCTTTCGGCGGATCCCGCCTACAATGAGCAGTTCTTC
- | 15 | TRBJ2-7 | TRBD1 | TRBV28 | CASTGVGQGIYEQYF | TGTGCCAGCACGGGGGTGGGACAGGGGATATACGAGCAGTACTTC
- | 14 | TRBJ2-2 | - | TRBV15 | CATRADWNTGELFF | TGTGCCACCAGAGCAGACTGGAACACCGGGGAGCTGTTTTTT
- | 12 | TRBJ2-2 | - | TRBV5-6 | CASSRGTGELFF | TGTGCCAGCAGCCGGGGCACCGGGGAGCTGTTTTTT
few | 19 | TRBJ1-5 | TRBD1 | TRBV28 | CASSPDRVEQHYSNQPQHF | TGTGCCAGCAGCCCGGACAGGGTTGAACAACACTATAGCAATCAGCCCCAGCATTTT
- | 15 | TRBJ2-5 | - | TRBV7-2 | CASSPVIGRGETQYF | TGTGCCAGCAGCCCCGTAATAGGTCGGGGGGAGACCCAGTACTTC
- | 12 | TRBJ1-5 | - | TRBV19 | CASSGFNQPQHF | TGTGCCAGTAGCGGATTCAATCAGCCCCAGCATTTT
- | 12 | TRBJ2-4 | - | TRBV29-1 | CSVETDGDIQYF | TGCAGCGTTGAAACGGACGGAGACATTCAGTACTTC
- | 15 | TRBJ1-4 | - | TRBV5-5 | CASSLDGAVREKLFF | TGTGCCAGCAGCTTGGACGGGGCAGTTCGGGAAAAACTGTTTTTT
- | 17 | TRBJ1-1 | TRBD1 | TRBV13 | CASSSPAGTGGVFGAFF | TGTGCCAGCAGCTCCCCTGCCGGGACAGGGGGCGTATTTGGCGCTTTCTTT
- | 15 | TRBJ1-2 | TRBD1 | TRBV29-1 | CSVKDRTGESYGYTF | TGCAGCGTAAAAGACCGGACAGGGGAATCCTATGGCTACACCTTC
- | 14 | TRBJ2-7 | - | TRBV7-2 | CASSLAVNSYEQYF | TGTGCCAGCAGCTTAGCCGTGAATTCCTACGAGCAGTACTTC
- | 15 | TRBJ1-3 | - | TRBV6-5 | CASSWNRDSGNTIYF | TGTGCCAGCAGTTGGAACAGGGACTCTGGAAACACCATATATTTT
- | 13 | TRBJ2-3 | - | TRBV19 | CASKVSGADTQYF | TGTGCCAGTAAGGTCTCAGGCGCAGATACGCAGTATTTT
- | 17 | TRBJ1-2 | - | TRBV21-1 | CASSRTWTLLLVYGYTF | TGTGCCAGCAGCAGAACATGGACCCTACTCCTAGTCTATGGCTACACCTTC
- | 15 | TRBJ2-1 | - | TRBV11-1 | CASSLASVWDNEQFF | TGTGCCAGCAGCTTAGCGTCGGTGTGGGACAATGAGCAGTTCTTC
- | 15 | TRBJ1-2 | TRBD1 | TRBV5-1 | CASSPGTGDFYGYTF | TGCGCCAGCAGCCCTGGGACAGGTGACTTCTATGGCTACACCTTC
- | 14 | TRBJ2-3 | - | TRBV2 | CASRATGLIDTQYF | TGTGCCAGCAGGGCTACGGGACTTATAGATACGCAGTATTTT
- | 12 | TRBJ2-2 | - | TRBV2 | CASGREAGELFF | TGTGCCAGCGGAAGAGAGGCCGGGGAGCTGTTTTTT
- | 13 | TRBJ2-7 | - | TRBV7-9 | CASSLNGGGEQYF | TGTGCCAGCAGCTTAAACGGGGGAGGCGAGCAGTACTTC
- | 13 | TRBJ2-7 | - | TRBV7-8 | CASSLWQGYEQYF | TGTGCCAGCAGCTTGTGGCAGGGCTACGAGCAGTACTTC
- | 16 | TRBJ1-6 | - | TRBV9 | CASSVTLREGVSPLHF | TGTGCCAGCAGCGTAACCCTCAGGGAAGGGGTTTCACCCCTCCACTTT
- | 13 | TRBJ2-7 | - | TRBV6-1 | CASSEIGDYEQYF | TGTGCCAGCAGTGAGATAGGGGACTACGAGCAGTACTTC
- | 14 | TRBJ1-1 | - | TRBV6-4 | CASRTGPADTEAFF | TGTGCCAGCAGGACCGGGCCAGCCGACACTGAAGCTTTCTTT
once | 15 | TRBJ2-1 | - | TRBV7-9 | CASSPLGSQINEQFF | TGTGCCAGCAGCCCCCTCGGTTCCCAGATCAATGAGCAGTTCTTC
- | 15 | TRBJ1-5 | - | TRBV18 | CASSPVGGDRQPQHF | TGTGCCAGCTCACCGGTTGGGGGAGACCGACAGCCCCAGCATTTT
once | 13 | TRBJ2-1 | - | TRBV19 | CASSITGRNGQFF | TGTGCCAGTAGTATAACAGGGAGGAATGGGCAGTTCTTC
- | 15 | TRBJ2-7 | - | TRBV4-1 | CASSPRQGSGDEQYF | TGCGCCAGCAGCCCCCGACAGGGCTCGGGGGACGAGCAGTACTTC
- | 13 | TRBJ1-1 | - | TRBV28 | CASSLRGFTEAFF | TGTGCCAGCAGTTTACGGGGGTTCACTGAAGCTTTCTTT
- | 14 | TRBJ1-2 | - | TRBV30 | CAWSVTNWGKGYTF | TGTGCCTGGAGTGTCACGAATTGGGGGAAGGGCTACACCTTC
- | 16 | TRBJ1-2 | TRBD1 | TRBV6-4 | CASSGFRGKSNYGYTF | TGTGCCAGCAGTGGTTTCAGGGGGAAGAGTAACTATGGCTACACCTTC
- | 17 | TRBJ2-3 | - | TRBV5-1 | CASSPFVDSGYTDTQYF | TGCGCCAGCAGCCCTTTTGTAGATAGCGGATACACAGATACGCAGTATTTT
- | 10 | TRBJ1-1 | - | TRBV4-2 | CASSLAEAFF | TGTGCCAGCAGCCTCGCTGAAGCTTTCTTT
once | 13 | TRBJ1-6 | - | TRBV5-5 | CASSSYLDSPLHF | TGTGCCAGCAGCTCCTACCTCGATTCACCCCTCCACTTT
- | 12 | TRBJ1-5 | - | TRBV6-1 | CASGRGHQPQHF | TGTGCCAGCGGCAGGGGCCATCAGCCCCAGCATTTT
- | 14 | TRBJ2-6 | - | TRBV19 | CASSIYAGANVLTF | TGTGCCAGTAGTATATATGCTGGGGCCAACGTCCTGACTTTC
once | 15 | TRBJ1-2 | - | TRBV6-5 | CASSYSSGRSYGYTF | TGTGCCAGCAGTTACTCGTCCGGGAGGTCCTATGGCTACACCTTC